This T cell receptor (beta chain) derives from a study of cytomegalovirus exposure and HLA in healthy donors. Looking at the study overall: The same platform as the 650 to 700 first-cohort repertoires was used for the 130 or so validation repertoires, a later analysis reported.

Study-wide points: Three of the chains that were CMV-associated were confirmed in vitro to be specific for CMV antigens.

Notes on this clone: Its matching antigen is unknown.

The CDR3 loop spans 17 amino acids. V lost 9 bases, J lost 2 bases, and 15 bases stayed unmatched. Germline V gives CDR1 LNHDA, CDR2 SQIVND (reference sequence). The donors were members of the 120-subject validation cohort (separate from the approximately 670-subject first cohort). Method: immunoSEQ multiplex PCR; TCRdb's copy keeps in-frame clones and lacks some. The sample lists roughly 60,000 clones; about 90% were seen once. This rearrangement joins TRBV19 to TRBJ1-2; 10 nucleotides agree with TRBD1. The material sequenced was PBMCs. The sequence derives from a woman aged 18-29 years in good health and CMV-seronegative. The CDR3 DNA reads as TGTGCCAGCTCCTCCCGGGACAGGGGCCCTACGAACTATGGCTACACCTTC. This gives the protein CASSSRDRGPTNYGYTF. The full variable domain, rest sourced from reference TRBV19 and TRBJ1-2, is DGGITQSPKYLFRKEGQNVTLSCEQNLNHDAMYWYRQDPGQGLRLIYYSQIVNDFQKGDIAEGYSVSREKKESFPLTVTSAQKNPTAFYLCASSSRDRGPTNYGYTFGSGTRLTVV.